The 12 T cell receptor delta chains below come from one sample, sequenced in a study of gamma delta lymphoproliferative disorders and STAT genes. Sequencing used genomic DNA taken from PBMCs of patients and controls. TCRdb repeated clone calling on the multiplex PCR reads with CATT. The table shows more than 450 delta-chain clones, with more than 1.5% occurring only once. Sequencing was done on a sample of blood. These receptors were obtained from a human donor in good health.

This clone was seen repeatedly, ten times or more. It differs at one base from a far larger clone, so likely a read error. This specimen includes other DNA sequences encoding the same CDR3. The chain joins TRDV1 to TRDJ1, with 9 bases identical to TRDD2. Germline values: CDR1 TSWWSYY, CDR2 QGS. CDR3 size: 25 residues. CDR3 DNA: TGTGCTCTTGGGGACCTCCCTCACCTTCCTACGGGGACTCGCCTGGGCTTCAAGTACACCGATAAGCTCATCTTT. Its protein product is CALGDLPHLPTGTRLGFKYTDKLIF.

This clone has just a few counts. The mismatch at residue 9 between this DNA's translation and the TCRdb protein of a much larger clone likely reflects a read error; the protein shown is translated from the DNA. The CDR3 sequence is CACDTLLGGTRSNTDKLIF. CDR3 DNA sequence: TGTGCCTGTGACACCTTACTGGGGGGTACGCGTAGTAACACCGATAAACTCATCTTT. This sequence joins TRDV2 and TRDJ1, with 8 bases fitting TRDD3. The CDR3 runs 19 residues. Germline V gives CDR1 GEAIGNYY, CDR2 EKD. Trimming took 0 bases from V and 0 from J; bases not matched to a gene: 14.

This clone was seen a few times. A read error likely explains why the TCRdb protein, taken from a much larger clone, differs from this DNA's translation at residue 8; the protein shown is translated from the DNA. The chain carries TRDV2 and TRDJ1, with 8 bases aligning to TRDD3. After removal of 0 bases from V and 0 bases from J, the junction contained 14 bases not matched to a gene. The CDR3 runs 19 residues. In germline, CDR1 is GEAIGNYY, CDR2 EKD. CDR3 in amino acids: CACDTLLRDTRSNTDKLIF. The CDR3 nucleotides read TGTGCCTGTGACACCTTACTGAGGGATACGCGTAGTAACACCGATAAACTCATCTTT.

By frequency in the sample, this clone is medium-sized. A read error likely explains this, since a far larger clone differs by one base. This chain joins TRDV3 and TRDJ1; 8 bases are shared with TRDD3. Germline lookup yields CDR1 TVYSNPD and CDR2 GDNSRS (reference sequence). CDR3 length equals 17 residues. After removal of 3 bases from V and 0 bases from J, the junction contained 15 bases not matched to a gene. The CDR3 spells CAFHSGCWGTHTDKLIF. The DNA of the CDR3 is TGTGCCTTCCACTCAGGCTGCTGGGGGACTCACACCGATAAACTCATCTTT.

This clone was recorded many times. A far larger clone is one nucleotide away, so this likely arose from a read error. The rearrangement uses TRDV2 and TRDJ1, with 11 bases lining up with TRDD3. The CDR3 runs to 21 residues. With 0 bases clipped from V and 4 bases from J, the junction kept 21 bases outside the gene matches. Germline V gene sequence: CDR1 GEAIGNYY, CDR2 EKD. CDR3 nucleotide sequence: TGTGCCTGTGACACCGTGGGGCCTTCCTCTGGGGGATACACCATAGTCGATAAACTCATCTTT. Amino acids: CACDTVGPSSGGYTIVDKLIF.

By share, this clone counts as hyperexpanded. Just one base apart from a much larger clone, this may be a read error. The rearrangement joins TRDV2 to TRDJ3; 8 bases fit TRDD3. CDR1 GEAIGNYY and CDR2 EKD come from the germline V gene. The CDR3 contains 19 residues. The DNA of the CDR3 is TGTGCCTGTGACACCGGATACTGGGGGGGCTCCTGGGACATCCGACAGATGTTTTTC. It specifies CACDTGYWGGSWDIRQMFF.

This clone turned up a few times. The chain links TRAV38-2/DV8 to TRDJ1; 9 bases are shared with TRDD3. CDR1 and CDR2 (germline): TSESDYY, QEAYKQQN. V lost 5 bases, J lost 0 bases, and 11 bases stayed unmatched. CDR3 size: 17 residues. CDR3 DNA: TGTGCTTATAGTACCCCGACTGGGGGACCTTACACCGATAAACTCATCTTT. It codes for CAYSTPTGGPYTDKLIF.

As concerns this clone: This DNA's translation differs at residue 19 from TCRdb's protein, which comes from a much larger clone; a read error is likely, and the protein shown is translated from the DNA. The chain recombines TRDV1 with TRDJ1; TRDD2 is a possible D gene (6 bases). Germline V gene data show CDR1 as TSWWSYY and CDR2 as QGS. The CDR3 extends over 22 amino acids. The CDR3 region is CALGELALFLRPGVHGTDNLIF. The CDR3 region has the DNA TGTGCTCTTGGGGAACTCGCTCTCTTCCTCCGGCCGGGGGTTCATGGTACCGATAACCTCATCTTT.

This clone showed up just a few times. TCRdb's entry gives the protein of a much larger clone, which mismatches this DNA's translation at residue 3, likely from a read error; the protein reported here is translated from the DNA. This chain connects TRDV1 to TRDJ1; D tentatively reads TRDD2 or TRDD3 (6 bases each). The CDR3 runs 22 residues. CDR1 is TSWWSYY, CDR2 QGS, per germline. In DNA form, the CDR3 reads TGTGCTCCTGGGGAACTCGCTCTCTTCCTCCGGCCGGGGGTTCATGGTACCGATAAACTCATCTTT. Translated, it gives CAPGELALFLRPGVHGTDKLIF.

This clone was seen more than once but under ten times. The protein held in TCRdb is that of a much larger clone and does not match this DNA's translation at residue 11, likely because of a read error; the protein shown is translated from the DNA. Here the CDR3 reads CALGELTYGPVQYTDKLIF. CDR3 sequence (DNA): TGTGCTCTTGGGGAACTAACCTACGGCCCGGTACAATACACCGATAAACTCATCTTT. This chain joins TRDV1 and TRDJ1, with D possibly TRDD2 on 5 matching bases. CDR3 length: 19 amino acids. Between the trimmed V and J ends, which lost 0 bases and 0 bases, there was a span of 20 bases. CDR1 and CDR2 from the germline V gene are TSWWSYY and QGS.

This clone was observed a handful of times. TCRdb's protein, taken from a much larger clone, differs from this DNA's translation at residue 3, likely owing to a read error; the protein displayed comes from the DNA. Different DNA sequences within this sample yield the same CDR3. The chain couples TRDV1 to TRDJ1; perhaps TRDD3 as D (6 bases). The CDR3 has 19 amino acids. Germline lookup yields CDR1 TSWWSYY and CDR2 QGS. The CDR3 DNA is TGTGCTCCTGGGGAACTAACCTACGGCCCGATACAATACACCGATAAACTCATCTTC. This translates into CAPGELTYGPIQYTDKLIF.

Notes on this clone: The protein in TCRdb stems from a much larger clone and differs at residue 15 from this DNA's translation, likely a read error; here the protein is translated from the DNA. The chain combines TRDV1 with TRDJ1; D is perhaps TRDD2 or TRDD3 (6 bases each). The CDR3 contains 19 residues. Trimming left V 1 base short and J 7 bases short, with 28 bases between. In germline, CDR1 is TSWWSYY, CDR2 QGS. CDR3 in amino acids: CALGEQWGSYRYAAAKLIF. The CDR3 region has the DNA TGTGCTCTTGGGGAACAGTGGGGTTCCTATCGATACGCCGCCGCTAAACTCATCTTT.